The entry below describes one TCR beta chain. The specificity of this receptor is unknown. The junction departs from the called germline gene at one end, perhaps through a read error. The sample originates from a study of T cell repertoires in cytomegalovirus infection (dated by TCRdb to about 2019). About the study as a whole: Peptide stimulations targeted recently identified HLA-C-restricted CMV epitopes, whose presentation resists viral immunomodulation, together with well-studied HLA-B-restricted epitopes. Donor HLA type was relevant to the analysis, as public TCR beta signatures indicated carriage of CMV infection together with the matching HLA type.

Findings and caveats that apply to the study as a whole: In both this cohort and an independent cohort of a few hundred donors, the cumulative frequency of public TCR beta family members distinguished carriers of CMV infection plus the relevant HLA type. The ex vivo response was dominated by HLA-C-restricted CMV-specific TCR beta clonotypes, which also provided the single most frequent clonotype in two of eight donors.

Reads for this sample came from an Illumina HiSeq 1500. TCRdb reran the public reads through fastp at Q25 and MiXCR, keeping productive beta chains. Each entry merges the rows of one CDR3 protein and shows their most common DNA and genes. In all, the sample holds 800,000 to 950,000 distinct CDR3 sequences, and roughly 33% of those were seen once. 12% of the sample rests with the top ten. CDR1 and CDR2 are read off the germline V gene as SGHVS and FNYEAQ. Including cysteine and phenylalanine, the CDR3 has 14 amino acids. Only the CDR3 part of the read is kept: 42 bases, read in frame from the first base. The treatment or condition tag for this specimen amounts to: in vitro stimulation with specific CMV peptide epitopes to enrich CMV-specific T cells.

This receptor was taken from a human donor in good health (CMV status not recorded). Some clones in this sample may be carry-over from other donors' samples. The material was cultured CD8+ T cells from PBMCs, obtained from culture after CMV antigen stimulation. Here the chain combines TRBV7-6 and TRBJ1-4; the D gene is possibly TRBD1, with 6 bases matching. Read as DNA, the sequence is TGTGCCAGCAGCCTGGGGGGCGGGAATGAAAACCTGTTTTTT. It translates to CASSLGGGNENLFF.